The next 32 T cell receptor beta chains were all read from a single sample in a study of blood T cells in healthy people across ages. A second 7 to 11 cycle PCR used barcoded and J-beta primers. Via MiXCR, TCRdb re-called the 5' RACE reads, giving one row per CDR3 protein. Among hundreds of thousands of distinct CDR3 sequences listed, under 25% were seen once. Sample: blood. The origin of the receptors is a man between 65 and 85 years old in good health.

The sample holds a few counts of this clonotype. The chain links TRBV5-1 to TRBJ2-2, with D unclear. The CDR3 loop spans 14 amino acids. CDR1 and CDR2 (germline): SGHRS, YFSETQ. V lost 4 bases and J 3 bases, leaving 10 bases between the germline ends. The CDR3 loop reads CASSNTGDTGELFF. CDR3 nucleotide sequence: TGCGCCAGCAGCAATACTGGGGACACCGGGGAGCTGTTTTTT.

This clonotype was seen at least ten times. The chain carries TRBV20-1 and TRBJ2-5, with 10 bases identical to TRBD1. Trimming took 0 bases from V and 6 from J; bases not matched to a gene: 4. The CDR3 extends over 14 amino acids. Germline lookup yields CDR1 DFQATT and CDR2 SNEGSKA (reference sequence). The CDR3 bases are TGCAGTGCTAGAGAGACAGGGGGCAGGAAGACCCAGTACTTC. Translated, it gives CSARETGGRKTQYF.

This chain connects TRBV25-1 to TRBJ2-5, with D maybe TRBD2 (6 bases). V lost 8 bases and J 3 bases, leaving 13 bases between the germline ends. This CDR3 contains 13 residues. CDR1 and CDR2 (germline): MGHDK, SYGVNS. This CDR3 is CASGTLKKETQYF. The CDR3 DNA follows: TGTGCCAGCGGGACTTTAAAGAAAGAGACCCAGTACTTC.

This clonotype was picked up a small number of times. At one end, the junction sequence differs from germline, possibly due to a read error. The rearrangement uses TRBV7-7 and TRBJ2-2; possibly TRBD1 for D (5 bases). This CDR3 spans 14 amino acids. The germline V gene encodes CDR1 SSHAT and CDR2 FNYEAQ (reference sequence). CDR3 nucleotides: TGTGCTAGCAGCTTAGGACAATCAACCGGGGAGCTGTTTTTT. Amino acid sequence: CASSLGQSTGELFF.

CDR3 protein: CASSVADRGLGSYNEQFF. CDR3 nucleotides: TGTGCCAGCAGCGTAGCAGACAGGGGATTGGGGTCCTACAATGAGCAGTTCTTC. V gene TRBV9 combines with J gene TRBJ2-1; TRBD1 matches at 8 bases. Germline CDR1 is SGDLS and CDR2 is YYNGEE. The trim removed 0 bases at V and 1 base at J, leaving 9 bases unmatched. The CDR3 runs 18 residues.

The chain combines TRBV9 with TRBJ1-2; D is undetermined. Germline loops: CDR1 SGDLS, CDR2 YYNGEE. V was pared by 0 bases and J by 4 bases, with 10 bases between. The CDR3 is 14 residues long. CDR3 amino acids: CASSVGESGYGYTF. The CDR3 region has the DNA TGTGCCAGCAGCGTAGGGGAAAGCGGCTATGGCTACACCTTC.

This clonotype was detected many times. The rearrangement links TRBV6-5 to TRBJ2-7; D may be TRBD1 (6 bases). Trimming stripped 0 bases from V and 2 bases from J, with 11 bases between. The CDR3 has 15 amino acids. Per the germline V gene, CDR1 is MNHEY and CDR2 is SVGAGI. The CDR3 region is CASSYSKQGTYEQYF. As DNA, the CDR3 is TGTGCCAGCAGTTACTCGAAACAGGGCACCTACGAGCAGTACTTC.

The table lists this clonotype with a count of one. The chain recombines TRBV12-3 or TRBV12-4 with TRBJ2-7, with D perhaps given as TRBD1 or TRBD2 (5 bases each). With 6 bases removed from V and 0 bases from J, the gap between germline ends came to 15 bases. The CDR3 runs 15 residues. The CDR3 reads CASRPTGPNSYEQYF. The CDR3 bases are TGTGCCAGCAGGCCTACGGGACCAAACTCCTACGAGCAGTACTTC.

CDR3 DNA sequence: TGCAGTGCTAGAGATCGGGTCCAGGGGGCTCAGAGCCAGTACTTC. This sequence encodes CSARDRVQGAQSQYF. The genes are TRBV20-1 and TRBJ2-5, with 8 positions matching TRBD1. Germline CDR1 reads DFQATT; CDR2 reads SNEGSKA (reference sequence). The ends lost 0 bases at V and 10 bases at J; junction bases unmatched: 13. The CDR3 consists of 15 residues.

This chain connects TRBV6-5 to TRBJ2-7, with 8 bases that match TRBD1. The germline V gene has CDR1 MNHEY and CDR2 SVGAGI. This CDR3 is 15 amino acids long. V lost 0 bases to trimming and J lost 5 bases; unmatched junction nucleotides: 6. The CDR3 nucleotides read TGTGCCAGCAGTTACTCGATCACAGGGGGGAACGAGCAGTACTTC. It encodes CASSYSITGGNEQYF.

This clonotype occurred a few times. This chain joins TRBV5-1 and TRBJ1-1; 7 nucleotides line up with TRBD1. The V and J ends lost 4 bases and 0 bases, in that order; junction bases with no gene match: 6. This CDR3 is 15 amino acids long. CDR1 is SGHRS, CDR2 YFSETQ, per germline. The CDR3 sequence: CASSVLTGMNTEAFF. DNA of the CDR3: TGCGCCAGCAGCGTACTGACAGGGATGAACACTGAAGCTTTCTTT. Complete variable domain (other parts from reference TRBV5-1 and TRBJ1-1): KAGVTQTPRYLIKTRGQQVTLSCSPISGHRSVSWYQQTPGQGLQFLFEYFSETQRNKGNFPGRFSGRQFSNSRSEMNVSTLELGDSALYLCASSVLTGMNTEAFFGQGTRLTVV.

In its sample, this clonotype was seen a few times. This chain joins TRBV5-1 and TRBJ2-1; possible D gene TRBD2, 6 bases. V was trimmed by 0 bases and J by 0 bases, leaving 10 bases between them. The CDR3 runs 16 residues. Germline-derived CDR1 and CDR2 are SGHRS and YFSETQ. DNA of the CDR3: TGCGCCAGCAGCTTGGTGGGGGGAAACTCCTACAATGAGCAGTTCTTC. It is translated as CASSLVGGNSYNEQFF.

The chain combines TRBV13 with TRBJ1-4, with D uncertain. CDR1 PRHDT and CDR2 FYEKMQ come from the germline V gene (reference sequence). V was cut by 5 bases and J by 0 bases, with 10 bases left in between. This CDR3 spans 15 amino acids. The CDR3 region is CASSPYGATNEKLFF. The CDR3 DNA reads as TGTGCCAGCAGCCCCTACGGTGCAACTAATGAAAAACTGTTTTTT.

This clonotype appeared many times. The rearrangement joins TRBV29-1 to TRBJ2-7; D not resolved. This CDR3 is 13 amino acids long. Germline V lookup: CDR1 SQVTM, CDR2 ANQGSEA. Trimming stripped 2 bases from V and 2 bases from J, with 10 bases between. CDR3 nucleotides: TGCAGCGTTGAATTTACAGAAACCTACGAGCAGTACTTC. Translating it yields CSVEFTETYEQYF.

The chain couples TRBV29-1 to TRBJ2-5, with 10 nucleotides matching TRBD2. This CDR3 has 13 residues. Germline CDR1 is SQVTM and CDR2 is ANQGSEA. The V and J ends lost 7 bases and 3 bases, in that order; junction bases with no gene match: 5. The CDR3 here is CSESLAGEETQYF. For the CDR3, the DNA is TGCAGCGAGTCCCTAGCGGGAGAAGAGACCCAGTACTTC.

This clonotype was seen a handful of times. The chain has TRBV6-1 and TRBJ2-3; D is ambiguous. The germline V gene encodes CDR1 MNHNS and CDR2 SASEGT. V was trimmed by 6 bases and J by 3 bases, leaving 10 bases between them. This CDR3 is 13 amino acids long. The CDR3: CASSSPTTDTQYF. The CDR3 DNA sequence: TGTGCCAGCAGCTCTCCGACAACAGATACGCAGTATTTT.

This clonotype was observed a few times. The chain uses TRBV6-1 and TRBJ2-2; 13 nucleotides align to TRBD2. The V gene's germline CDR1 is MNHNS and CDR2 SASEGT. CDR3 length equals 16 residues. J gave up 7 bases and V 4 bases, and 6 bases lay outside the gene matches. The CDR3 DNA reads as TGTGCCAGCAGTGCTTGGACTAGCGGGGGCGGCGGGGAGCTGTTTTTT. This codes for CASSAWTSGGGGELFF.

The chain employs TRBV29-1 and TRBJ1-5; TRBD1 is a possible D gene (5 bases). Trimming removed 6 bases from V and 6 bases from J, with 15 bases in between. Germline V gene sequence: CDR1 SQVTM, CDR2 ANQGSEA. The CDR3 consists of 13 residues. The CDR3 sequence is CSVGDGGSQPQHF. The CDR3 region has the DNA TGCAGCGTCGGGGACGGTGGGTCTCAGCCCCAGCATTTT.

The V gene is TRBV20-1, the J gene TRBJ2-5, with D possibly being TRBD2 (5 bases). The DNA end is more similar to TRBJ2-7, so the J call may be wrong. The germline V gene has CDR1 DFQATT and CDR2 SNEGSKA (reference sequence). This CDR3 contains 10 residues. The CDR3 region is CSAHGDEQYF. In nucleotides, the CDR3 is TGCAGTGCTCACGGGGACGAGCAGTACTTC.

The rearrangement joins TRBV6-2 or TRBV6-3 to TRBJ2-5, with D perhaps TRBD2 (6 bases). Gene TRBJ2-1 matches the end of the DNA better, so the J call may be wrong. Germline CDR1 and CDR2: MNHEY and SVGEGT. The CDR3 runs to 14 residues. CDR3 region: CASSYSKGRGEQFF. Here the CDR3 DNA reads TGTGCCAGCAGTTACTCGAAGGGGCGGGGTGAGCAGTTCTTC.

This rearrangement joins TRBV7-2 to TRBJ2-1, with 12 bases lining up with TRBD2. This CDR3 comprises 18 residues. V shed 5 bases, J shed 6 bases, and the junction held 14 bases outside the gene matches. Germline CDR1 is SGHTA and CDR2 is FQGNSA. Written as DNA, the CDR3 is TGTGCCAGCAGCCCGCCGGGACTAGCGGGCTCAGGGATCAATGAGCAGTTCTTC. This encodes CASSPPGLAGSGINEQFF.

This clonotype occurred a few times. A junction end diverges from the germline sequence, so it may reflect a read error. V gene TRBV6-6 combines with J gene TRBJ2-7; 8 bases map to TRBD2. The CDR3 sequence is 14 residues long. Looked up from germline, CDR1 is MNHNY and CDR2 is SVGAGI (reference sequence). The chain's CDR3 is CASSGLASSYEQHF. DNA of the CDR3: TGTGCCAGCAGCGGACTAGCAAGCTCCTACGAGCAGCACTTC.

This clonotype appeared a few times. CDR3 sequence: CASSEAGRGNQPQHF. The CDR3 DNA is TGTGCCAGCAGTGAAGCCGGGAGAGGCAATCAGCCCCAGCATTTT. This chain joins TRBV6-1 and TRBJ1-5; D is ambiguous. Germline lookup yields CDR1 MNHNS and CDR2 SASEGT. V lost 0 bases and J lost 2, with 8 bases in between. The CDR3 is made up of 15 amino acids.

The V call is TRBV7-9, the J call TRBJ2-7, with TRBD2 matching over 8 bases. This CDR3 contains 15 residues. V lost 9 bases, J lost 2 bases, and 12 bases stayed unmatched. The germline V gene has CDR1 SEHNR and CDR2 FQNEAQ (reference sequence). The CDR3 DNA follows: TGTGCCAGAGATAGGGGCGGGAGGTCCCCCTACGAGCAGTACTTC. The encoded protein is CARDRGGRSPYEQYF.

V gene TRBV20-1 combines with J gene TRBJ1-4, with no clear D. Per the germline V gene, CDR1 is DFQATT and CDR2 is SNEGSKA (reference sequence). V was pared by 2 bases and J by 5 bases, with 6 bases between. The CDR3 covers 12 residues. This CDR3 is CSARLYNEKLFF. In nucleotides, the CDR3 is TGCAGTGCTAGATTGTACAATGAAAAACTGTTTTTT.

There are a few counts of this clonotype. The rearrangement links TRBV12-3 or TRBV12-4 to TRBJ1-1; no reliable D call. The CDR3 contains 14 residues. Trimming cost V 6 bases and J 1 base, with 12 bases left between them. CDR3 sequence reads: CASSPKVRNTEAFF. The DNA for the CDR3 is TGTGCCAGCAGCCCGAAGGTGAGGAACACTGAAGCTTTCTTT.

Only a few counts were recorded for this clonotype. The genes are TRBV28 and TRBJ2-1, with a weak D call TRBD1 (5 bases). Trimming cost V 5 bases and J 14 bases, with 13 bases left between them. CDR1 and CDR2 (germline): MDHEN, SYDVKM. This CDR3 is built from 11 residues. This CDR3 is CASSEREQEFF. CDR3 in DNA: TGTGCCAGCAGTGAACGTGAACAGGAGTTCTTC.

The chain combines TRBV6-2 or TRBV6-3 with TRBJ2-5; 8 bases fit TRBD2. The J call could be wrong; TRBJ2-1 is a better fit for the DNA end. There are 17 residues in the CDR3. Germline V lookup: CDR1 MNHEY, CDR2 SVGEGT. The CDR3 loop is CASSQGPPAGAHNEQFF. DNA of the CDR3: TGTGCCAGCAGTCAAGGCCCCCCAGCGGGAGCCCACAATGAGCAGTTCTTC.

This chain joins TRBV5-1 and TRBJ2-5; 10 positions match TRBD2. The DNA end is a closer match to TRBJ2-1, so the J assignment may be wrong. The germline V gene encodes CDR1 SGHRS and CDR2 YFSETQ. This CDR3 has 18 amino acids. As DNA, the CDR3 is TGCGCCAGCAGCTCGGCCACCTTAGCGGGAGGCCTCTACAATGAGCAGTTCTTC. This encodes CASSSATLAGGLYNEQFF.

This clonotype was counted between two and nine times. This rearrangement joins TRBV6-6 to TRBJ1-1; perhaps TRBD1 as D (6 bases). The CDR3 runs 14 residues. CDR1 and CDR2 from the germline V gene are MNHNY and SVGAGI (reference sequence). The V end was cut by 2 bases, the J end by 2 bases, with 9 bases between. CDR3 sequence: CASSYAGTNTEAFF. In DNA, the CDR3 is TGTGCCAGCAGTTACGCAGGGACAAACACTGAAGCTTTCTTT.

This clonotype showed up just a few times. The V gene is TRBV7-2, the J gene TRBJ2-1, with 7 bases matching TRBD2. V dropped 1 base and J dropped 0; count of bases not matched to a gene: 3. In germline, CDR1 is SGHTA, CDR2 FQGNSA. This CDR3 has 16 amino acids. The CDR3 protein is CASSLEASGSYNEQFF. CDR3 in DNA: TGTGCCAGCAGCTTAGAGGCTAGCGGCTCCTACAATGAGCAGTTCTTC.

This clonotype has a handful of counts. The rearrangement links TRBV12-3 or TRBV12-4 to TRBJ2-1; 9 positions agree with TRBD1. The CDR3 totals 16 residues. V lost 1 base to trimming and J lost 2 bases; unmatched junction nucleotides: 3. The CDR3 protein is CASSLGQGVPYNEQFF. Written as DNA, the CDR3 is TGTGCCAGCAGTTTAGGACAGGGGGTACCCTACAATGAGCAGTTCTTC.